The source of this T cell receptor (beta chain) is a study of siplizumab effects on memory and regulatory T cells. It was 95,000 to 100,000 TCR templates that were assayed per sample. Assay used: immunoSEQ multiplex PCR; TCRdb lists only in-frame clones, some missing. The sample includes roughly 100,000 clones, roughly 91% seen only once; the top ten take approximately 0.3%. The germline CDR1 and CDR2 sequences are LNHDA and SQIVND (reference sequence). The CDR3 spans 13 residues. The germline V and J ends were trimmed by 3 bases and 5 bases, with 10 bases remaining between them. The rearrangement uses TRBV19 and TRBJ1-1; tentatively, D is TRBD1 (6 bases). The sequencing input was CD4+ T cells sorted from blood. The clonotype comes from a human donor in good health. The CDR3: CASSIWGLTEAFF. CDR3 in DNA: TGTGCCAGTAGTATTTGGGGGCTTACTGAAGCTTTCTTT.